These T cell receptor beta chains were read from a single sample in a study of beta chain features in type 1 diabetes. Here immunoSEQ multiplex PCR was the method, and the copy in TCRdb shows in-frame clones only, minus some. The data show 95,000 to 150,000 clones, about 15% seen once. Sequencing used central memory CD4+ T cells from blood. The source is a man aged 25-45 years with type 1 diabetes. CDR3s include the opening cysteine and the closing phenylalanine or tryptophan. A D gene is named only where the DNA matches it firmly. The size of a clone is reported for some rows only, either as once, few or many, or as a class for expanded clones.

size	V	D	length	J	CDR3	DNA
.	TRBV7-2	.	14	TRBJ1-1	CASSLLAQNTEAFF	TGTGCCAGCAGCTTACTGGCTCAGAACACTGAAGCTTTCTTT
.	TRBV7-2	.	14	TRBJ2-7	CASSLEFTNYEQYF	TGTGCCAGCAGCTTAGAGTTCACGAACTACGAGCAGTACTTC
.	TRBV6-5	.	15	TRBJ1-2	CASSGPLRLGYGYTF	TGTGCCAGCAGTGGACCGCTCCGGTTAGGATATGGCTACACCTTC
few	TRBV11-1	.	12	TRBJ2-1	CASSLADNEQFF	TGTGCCAGCAGCCTCGCTGACAATGAGCAGTTCTTC
few	TRBV5-1	.	14	TRBJ1-1	CASSQQGDGTEAFF	TGCGCCAGCAGCCAACAGGGAGATGGCACTGAAGCTTTCTTT
.	TRBV28	TRBD2	17	TRBJ2-3	CASGAPIGGGSTDTQYF	TGTGCCAGCGGAGCTCCTATAGGCGGGGGTAGCACAGATACGCAGTATTTT
few	TRBV7-2	.	18	TRBJ2-3	CASSSSSTRQVYTDTQYF	TGTGCCAGCAGCTCCTCTTCCACCCGACAGGTATACACAGATACGCAGTATTTT
few	TRBV18	.	13	TRBJ1-1	CASSPSIQTEAFF	TGTGCCAGCTCACCATCCATACAGACTGAAGCTTTCTTT
.	TRBV4-1	.	17	TRBJ2-2	CASSQGRSPFITGELFF	TGCGCCAGCAGCCAAGGTCGTTCTCCTTTTATCACCGGGGAGCTGTTTTTT
few	TRBV28	.	17	TRBJ2-1	CASSLWSGSQDYNEQFF	TGTGCCAGCAGTTTATGGTCCGGGTCCCAAGATTACAATGAGCAGTTCTTC
few	TRBV7-6	TRBD2	15	TRBJ2-3	CASSDKAGGTDTQYF	TGTGCCAGCAGCGATAAGGCGGGGGGCACAGATACGCAGTATTTT
.	TRBV7-3	.	13	TRBJ1-6	CASSRHNNSPLHF	TGTGCCAGCAGTCGACATAATAATTCACCCCTCCACTTT
.	TRBV2	TRBD2	12	TRBJ2-5	CASSIAGETQYF	TGTGCCAGTTCAATAGCGGGGGAGACCCAGTACTTC
.	TRBV4-2	TRBD2	17	TRBJ2-5	CASSQDPSGGSPATQYF	TGTGCCAGCAGCCAAGATCCAAGCGGGGGGTCCCCCGCGACCCAGTACTTC
.	TRBV7-2	.	14	TRBJ2-2	CASSSQGSTGELFF	TGTGCCAGCAGCTCCCAGGGAAGCACCGGGGAGCTGTTTTTT
.	TRBV5-1	TRBD1	15	TRBJ2-3	CASSFGQASTDTQYF	TGCGCCAGCAGCTTCGGACAGGCTAGCACAGATACGCAGTATTTT
few	TRBV7-2	.	13	TRBJ2-2	CASSLDSGGELFF	TGTGCCAGCAGCTTAGATTCCGGCGGGGAGCTGTTTTTT
.	TRBV25-1	.	18	TRBJ2-3	CASSEGFFTGSGTDTQYF	TGTGCCAGCAGTGAAGGCTTCTTTACAGGGTCGGGCACAGATACGCAGTATTTT
few	TRBV7-2	TRBD1	15	TRBJ2-3	CASSFRGPSTDTQYF	TGTGCCAGCAGTTTTAGGGGGCCGAGCACAGATACGCAGTATTTT
.	TRBV7-9	.	14	TRBJ2-5	CASSLESVQETQYF	TGTGCCAGCAGCTTAGAGTCAGTACAAGAGACCCAGTACTTC
.	TRBV6-1	.	13	TRBJ2-5	CASSPRGEETQYF	TGTGCCAGCAGTCCCCGGGGAGAAGAGACCCAGTACTTC
.	TRBV7-2	TRBD2	17	TRBJ2-3	CASSRASGEPSTDTQYF	TGTGCCAGTTCGAGGGCTAGCGGGGAGCCCAGCACAGATACGCAGTATTTT
many	TRBV7-2	TRBD2	15	TRBJ2-3	CASSLFSGGRDTQYF	TGTGCCAGCAGCTTGTTCAGCGGGGGGCGAGATACGCAGTATTTT
few	TRBV4-2	.	15	TRBJ2-4	CASSQGSGNKNIQYF	TGTGCCAGCAGCCAAGGATCCGGGAACAAAAACATTCAGTACTTC
.	TRBV18	.	12	TRBJ2-6	CANLSGANVLTF	TGTGCCAACCTCTCTGGGGCCAACGTCCTGACTTTC
.	TRBV28	.	14	TRBJ1-2	CASSLPSGYYGYTF	TGTGCCAGCAGTTTACCGAGCGGTTACTATGGCTACACCTTC
.	TRBV30	TRBD1	14	TRBJ1-2	CAWSERDSRWGYTF	TGTGCCTGGAGTGAAAGGGACAGTCGGTGGGGCTACACCTTC
.	TRBV7-6	.	13	TRBJ1-4	CASSLTRNEKLFF	TGTGCCAGCAGCTTAACCCGTAATGAAAAACTGTTTTTT
few	TRBV5-4	.	16	TRBJ2-3	CASSADLTPSTDTQYF	TGTGCCAGCAGCGCGGACTTAACCCCTAGCACAGATACGCAGTATTTT
few	TRBV13	TRBD1	12	TRBJ1-5	CASSSDRGPQHF	TGTGCCAGCAGCTCAGACAGGGGGCCCCAGCATTTT
.	TRBV30	.	14	TRBJ1-2	CAWSVRTTDYGYTF	TGTGCCTGGAGTGTAAGGACAACGGACTATGGCTACACCTTC